Listed below are T cell receptor beta chains from one sample, sequenced in a study of shared clonotypes between healthy human individuals. Generated by immunoSEQ multiplex PCR, the TCRdb table keeps only in-frame clones and is missing some. The sample lists 2 million to 2.5 million clones; around 93% were seen once. The sequenced material came from naive CD4+ T cells from PBMCs. The receptors were sampled from a young man in good health. Some clones in this sample may be carry-over from other donors' samples. The CDR3 runs from the conserved cysteine through the conserved F or W. The order of the fields is V gene, clone size, J gene, D gene, CDR3 protein, CDR3 DNA. A D gene is named only where the DNA matches it firmly. Size values are once, few and many counts, or a class for expanded clones, and some rows have none.

v_gene: TRBV5-4; abundance: -; j_gene: TRBJ1-3; d_gene: -; CDR3aa: CASSLASGQALISGNTIYF; CDR3nt: -
v_gene: TRBV30; abundance: -; j_gene: TRBJ2-2; d_gene: TRBD1; CDR3aa: CAWKGDRWAGELFF; CDR3nt: TGTGCCTGGAAAGGGGACAGGTGGGCCGGGGAGCTGTTTTTT
v_gene: TRBV2; abundance: -; j_gene: TRBJ2-3; d_gene: TRBD1; CDR3aa: CASTAGTGGRGARDTQYF; CDR3nt: TGTGCCAGCACGGCCGGGACAGGGGGTCGAGGGGCACGAGATACGCAGTATTTT
v_gene: TRBV7-3; abundance: -; j_gene: TRBJ2-3; d_gene: TRBD2; CDR3aa: CASSPGGLAGTDTQYF; CDR3nt: TGTGCCAGCAGCCCGGGGGGCCTAGCGGGGACAGATACGCAGTATTTT
v_gene: TRBV28; abundance: -; j_gene: TRBJ2-7; d_gene: TRBD1; CDR3aa: CASSLEDRDRGYEQYF; CDR3nt: TGTGCCAGCAGTTTAGAGGACCGGGACAGGGGCTACGAGCAGTACTTC
v_gene: TRBV7-3; abundance: once; j_gene: TRBJ2-2; d_gene: TRBD1; CDR3aa: CASSTGQSTGELFF; CDR3nt: TGTGCCAGCAGCACGGGACAGTCCACCGGGGAGCTGTTTTTT
v_gene: TRBV27; abundance: once; j_gene: TRBJ2-7; d_gene: TRBD1; CDR3aa: CASSARQGGAYEQYF; CDR3nt: TGTGCCAGCAGTGCGAGACAGGGGGGTGCCTACGAGCAGTACTTC
v_gene: TRBV18; abundance: -; j_gene: TRBJ1-1; d_gene: TRBD1; CDR3aa: CASSAGTGTSNTEAFF; CDR3nt: TGTGCCAGCTCGGCGGGGACAGGGACTTCGAACACTGAAGCTTTCTTT
v_gene: TRBV6-1; abundance: -; j_gene: TRBJ2-1; d_gene: TRBD1; CDR3aa: CASSSRDSYNEQFF; CDR3nt: TGTGCCAGCAGTTCCCGGGACAGTTACAATGAGCAGTTCTTC
v_gene: TRBV28; abundance: -; j_gene: TRBJ2-7; d_gene: -; CDR3aa: CASSSGQSYEQYF; CDR3nt: TGTGCCAGCAGCTCTGGACAGTCCTACGAGCAGTACTTC
v_gene: TRBV5-6; abundance: -; j_gene: TRBJ2-7; d_gene: TRBD1; CDR3aa: CASNLGDRPFYEQYF; CDR3nt: TGTGCCAGCAACCTTGGGGACAGGCCCTTCTACGAGCAGTACTTC
v_gene: TRBV28; abundance: once; j_gene: TRBJ2-1; d_gene: TRBD2; CDR3aa: CASSLLAGGPYEQFF; CDR3nt: TGTGCCAGCAGTTTACTAGCGGGAGGGCCCTATGAGCAGTTCTTC
v_gene: TRBV5-1; abundance: -; j_gene: TRBJ2-1; d_gene: TRBD2; CDR3aa: CASSEGTSGSYNEQFF; CDR3nt: TGCGCCAGCAGCGAAGGGACTAGCGGCTCCTACAATGAGCAGTTCTTC
v_gene: TRBV4-3; abundance: -; j_gene: TRBJ1-2; d_gene: -; CDR3aa: CASSPRMRGYYGYTF; CDR3nt: TGCGCCAGCAGCCCGAGGATGAGGGGCTACTATGGCTACACCTTC
v_gene: TRBV11-3; abundance: -; j_gene: TRBJ1-3; d_gene: -; CDR3aa: CASSLGFGSGNTIYF; CDR3nt: TGTGCCAGCAGCTTAGGATTCGGCTCTGGAAACACCATATATTTT
v_gene: TRBV10-3; abundance: -; j_gene: TRBJ1-2; d_gene: -; CDR3aa: CAISGPPPDYGYTF; CDR3nt: TGTGCCATCAGTGGCCCCCCTCCAGACTATGGCTACACCTTC
v_gene: TRBV9; abundance: -; j_gene: TRBJ2-5; d_gene: -; CDR3aa: CASSPRAGTEETQYF; CDR3nt: TGTGCCAGCAGCCCCCGCGCAGGGACGGAAGAGACCCAGTACTTC
v_gene: TRBV6-1; abundance: -; j_gene: TRBJ1-1; d_gene: -; CDR3aa: CASSELGVLGDTEAFF; CDR3nt: TGTGCCAGCAGTGAACTAGGGGTATTGGGGGACACTGAAGCTTTCTTT
v_gene: TRBV7-7; abundance: -; j_gene: TRBJ2-1; d_gene: -; CDR3aa: CASSLGPPRQGEQFF; CDR3nt: TGTGCCAGCAGCCTCGGACCTCCCAGGCAGGGGGAGCAGTTCTTC
v_gene: TRBV25-1; abundance: once; j_gene: TRBJ2-5; d_gene: -; CDR3aa: CASSDPASTETQYF; CDR3nt: TGTGCCAGCAGTGACCCCGCTTCGACGGAGACCCAGTACTTC
v_gene: TRBV7-3; abundance: -; j_gene: TRBJ2-2; d_gene: TRBD1; CDR3aa: CASSFGGQGYTGELFF; CDR3nt: TGTGCCAGCAGCTTCGGAGGACAGGGATACACCGGGGAGCTGTTTTTT
v_gene: TRBV4-3; abundance: -; j_gene: TRBJ2-3; d_gene: TRBD2; CDR3aa: CASSQDTWASGRGDTQYF; CDR3nt: TGCGCCAGCAGCCAAGATACGTGGGCTAGCGGGCGAGGGGATACGCAGTATTTT
v_gene: TRBV2; abundance: -; j_gene: TRBJ2-2; d_gene: -; CDR3aa: CASSSGTQNTGELFF; CDR3nt: TGTGCCAGCAGTTCCGGGACACAGAACACCGGGGAGCTGTTTTTT
v_gene: TRBV29-1; abundance: -; j_gene: TRBJ2-5; d_gene: TRBD2; CDR3aa: CSVRLAGGIETQYF; CDR3nt: TGCAGCGTTAGACTAGCGGGAGGGATAGAGACCCAGTACTTC
v_gene: TRBV5-1; abundance: -; j_gene: TRBJ2-1; d_gene: TRBD1; CDR3aa: CASSQGQGSYNEQFF; CDR3nt: TGCGCCAGCAGCCAGGGACAGGGCTCCTACAATGAGCAGTTCTTC
v_gene: TRBV10-2; abundance: -; j_gene: TRBJ1-5; d_gene: TRBD1; CDR3aa: CASKTGEDQPQHF; CDR3nt: TGCGCCAGCAAAACAGGGGAAGATCAGCCCCAGCATTTT
v_gene: TRBV28; abundance: -; j_gene: TRBJ1-4; d_gene: -; CDR3aa: CASSRERYEKLFF; CDR3nt: TGTGCCAGCAGCCGTGAACGGTACGAAAAACTGTTTTTT
v_gene: TRBV5-1; abundance: -; j_gene: TRBJ2-3; d_gene: TRBD1; CDR3aa: CASSWLQTGSDTQYF; CDR3nt: TGCGCCAGCAGCTGGCTACAGACAGGGTCAGATACGCAGTATTTT
v_gene: TRBV18; abundance: -; j_gene: TRBJ2-2; d_gene: TRBD1; CDR3aa: CASSRDRVTGELFF; CDR3nt: TGTGCCAGCTCCCGAGACAGGGTCACCGGGGAGCTGTTTTTT
v_gene: TRBV6-1; abundance: -; j_gene: TRBJ2-1; d_gene: -; CDR3aa: CASSLTGFSYNEQFF; CDR3nt: TGTGCCAGCAGTTTGACAGGATTCTCCTACAATGAGCAGTTCTTC
v_gene: TRBV6-6; abundance: -; j_gene: TRBJ1-6; d_gene: -; CDR3aa: CASTQGSSPLHF; CDR3nt: TGTGCCAGCACCCAGGGTAGTTCACCCCTCCACTTT
v_gene: TRBV29-1; abundance: -; j_gene: TRBJ1-4; d_gene: TRBD1; CDR3aa: CSVESGQGGEKLFF; CDR3nt: TGCAGCGTTGAATCGGGACAGGGGGGTGAAAAACTGTTTTTT
v_gene: TRBV7-2; abundance: -; j_gene: TRBJ2-2; d_gene: -; CDR3aa: CASSPVPTGELFF; CDR3nt: TGTGCCAGCAGCCCGGTACCGACCGGGGAGCTGTTTTTT
v_gene: TRBV19; abundance: -; j_gene: TRBJ1-4; d_gene: -; CDR3aa: CASFGRGRTNEKLFF; CDR3nt: TGTGCCAGTTTCGGGAGGGGTCGGACTAATGAAAAACTGTTTTTT
v_gene: TRBV9; abundance: -; j_gene: TRBJ2-3; d_gene: TRBD2; CDR3aa: CASSVARLAGGPASTDTQYF; CDR3nt: TGTGCCAGCAGCGTAGCGAGACTAGCGGGAGGGCCCGCTAGCACAGATACGCAGTATTTT
v_gene: TRBV18; abundance: -; j_gene: TRBJ2-3; d_gene: -; CDR3aa: CASSPPSVTTDTQYF; CDR3nt: TGTGCCAGCTCACCACCTTCTGTTACCACAGATACGCAGTATTTT
v_gene: TRBV7-2; abundance: -; j_gene: TRBJ2-3; d_gene: TRBD1; CDR3aa: CASSLRDRVSETQYF; CDR3nt: TGTGCCAGCAGCTTACGGGACAGGGTTAGCGAGACGCAGTATTTT
v_gene: TRBV18; abundance: -; j_gene: TRBJ2-6; d_gene: -; CDR3aa: CASSPLGGSGANVLTF; CDR3nt: TGTGCCAGCTCACCACTCGGGGGTTCTGGGGCCAACGTCCTGACTTTC
v_gene: TRBV10-3; abundance: -; j_gene: TRBJ1-6; d_gene: TRBD1; CDR3aa: CAISESGAGGSPLHF; CDR3nt: TGTGCCATCAGTGAGTCGGGGGCAGGGGGTTCACCCCTCCACTTT
v_gene: TRBV5-1; abundance: -; j_gene: TRBJ1-1; d_gene: -; CDR3aa: CASSADSDLNTEAFF; CDR3nt: TGCGCCAGCAGCGCAGATAGCGACTTGAACACTGAAGCTTTCTTT
v_gene: TRBV6-1; abundance: -; j_gene: TRBJ2-1; d_gene: -; CDR3aa: CASREDHVYNEQFF; CDR3nt: TGTGCCAGCAGGGAGGACCATGTCTACAATGAGCAGTTCTTC
v_gene: TRBV7-3; abundance: few; j_gene: TRBJ1-1; d_gene: -; CDR3aa: CASSLRAGENTEAFF; CDR3nt: TGTGCCAGCAGCTTAAGGGCGGGAGAGAACACTGAAGCTTTCTTT
v_gene: TRBV2; abundance: few; j_gene: TRBJ1-1; d_gene: -; CDR3aa: CASTPFRAMNTEAFF; CDR3nt: TGTGCCAGCACCCCTTTCCGGGCTATGAACACTGAAGCTTTCTTT
v_gene: TRBV7-9; abundance: -; j_gene: TRBJ2-5; d_gene: -; CDR3aa: CASSLGQAQGRETQYF; CDR3nt: TGTGCCAGCAGCTTAGGACAGGCTCAGGGAAGAGAGACCCAGTACTTC
v_gene: TRBV20-1; abundance: -; j_gene: TRBJ1-2; d_gene: -; CDR3aa: CSAPDGYTF; CDR3nt: TGCAGTGCCCCAGATGGCTACACCTTC
v_gene: TRBV5-8; abundance: -; j_gene: TRBJ2-7; d_gene: TRBD1; CDR3aa: CASTPMTGGSYEQYF; CDR3nt: TGTGCCAGCACCCCTATGACAGGGGGTTCCTACGAGCAGTACTTC
v_gene: TRBV7-9; abundance: -; j_gene: TRBJ2-5; d_gene: TRBD2; CDR3aa: CASSLGAAGDETQYF; CDR3nt: TGTGCCAGCAGCTTAGGCGCGGCGGGAGATGAGACCCAGTACTTC
v_gene: TRBV28; abundance: -; j_gene: TRBJ2-2; d_gene: TRBD2; CDR3aa: CASHSTGTSGLTGELFF; CDR3nt: TGTGCCAGTCACTCTACCGGGACTAGCGGACTTACCGGGGAGCTGTTTTTT
v_gene: TRBV27; abundance: -; j_gene: TRBJ2-7; d_gene: -; CDR3aa: CASSFNRDTTTYEQYF; CDR3nt: TGTGCCAGCAGTTTTAACCGGGACACGACCACCTACGAGCAGTACTTC
v_gene: TRBV5-1; abundance: -; j_gene: TRBJ2-7; d_gene: -; CDR3aa: CASSLVQPYEQYF; CDR3nt: TGCGCCAGCAGCTTGGTCCAGCCCTACGAGCAGTACTTC
v_gene: TRBV7-2; abundance: -; j_gene: TRBJ2-7; d_gene: -; CDR3aa: CASSLVGGGYEQYF; CDR3nt: TGTGCCAGCAGCTTAGTGGGGGGTGGCTACGAGCAGTACTTC
v_gene: TRBV5-1; abundance: -; j_gene: TRBJ1-4; d_gene: -; CDR3aa: CASSLGRGPATNEKLFF; CDR3nt: TGCGCCAGCAGCTTGGGCAGGGGCCCGGCAACTAATGAAAAACTGTTTTTT
v_gene: TRBV18; abundance: -; j_gene: TRBJ2-5; d_gene: TRBD2; CDR3aa: CASSPTRLAGAGDTQYF; CDR3nt: TGTGCCAGCTCACCTACCAGACTAGCGGGAGCGGGGGATACCCAGTACTTC
v_gene: TRBV10-3; abundance: -; j_gene: TRBJ2-1; d_gene: TRBD2; CDR3aa: CATNLRGLAEHNEQFF; CDR3nt: TGTGCCACAAACTTGAGGGGACTAGCGGAGCACAATGAGCAGTTCTTC
v_gene: TRBV7-3; abundance: -; j_gene: TRBJ1-1; d_gene: -; CDR3aa: CASSHGGSSEAFF; CDR3nt: TGTGCCAGCAGTCACGGGGGTTCAAGTGAAGCTTTCTTT